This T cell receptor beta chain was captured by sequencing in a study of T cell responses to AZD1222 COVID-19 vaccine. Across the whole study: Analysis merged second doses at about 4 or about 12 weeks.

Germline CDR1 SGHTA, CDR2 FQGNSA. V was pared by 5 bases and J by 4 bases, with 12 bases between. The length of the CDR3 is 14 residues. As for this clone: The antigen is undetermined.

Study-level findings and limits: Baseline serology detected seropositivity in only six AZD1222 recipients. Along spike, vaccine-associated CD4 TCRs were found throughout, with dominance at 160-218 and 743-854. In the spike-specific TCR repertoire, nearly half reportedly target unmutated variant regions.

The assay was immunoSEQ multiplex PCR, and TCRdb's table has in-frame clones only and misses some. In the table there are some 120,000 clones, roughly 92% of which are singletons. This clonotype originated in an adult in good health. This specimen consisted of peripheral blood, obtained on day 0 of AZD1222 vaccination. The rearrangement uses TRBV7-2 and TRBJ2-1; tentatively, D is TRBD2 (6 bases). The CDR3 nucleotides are TGTGCCAGCAGCCCCGGCGGGATATACAATGAGCAGTTCTTC. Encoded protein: CASSPGGIYNEQFF.